Below are 25 T cell receptor beta chains sequenced from a single sample in a study of T cells in pancreatic ductal adenocarcinoma. Data came from immunoSEQ multiplex PCR; TCRdb stores just in-frame clones and leaves some out. Here the sample spans 100,000 or so clones, about 95% being singletons. The selected patients with pancreatic ductal adenocarcinoma had surgery but no neoadjuvant therapy. The material sequenced was PBMCs. The receptors stem from a human donor with pancreatic ductal adenocarcinoma.

The chain links TRBV6-5 to TRBJ1-2, with D perhaps matching TRBD1 (6 bases). The CDR3 spans 16 residues. Trimming stripped 0 bases from V and 4 bases from J, with 15 bases between. Germline CDR1 reads MNHEY; CDR2 reads SVGAGI. This CDR3 reads CASSYSNAGVVYGYTF. Here the CDR3 DNA reads TGTGCCAGCAGTTACTCGAATGCAGGGGTGGTCTATGGCTACACCTTC.

The rearrangement joins TRBV5-1 to TRBJ2-2; TRBD2 matches 8 bases. This CDR3 is 15 amino acids long. Germline lookup yields CDR1 SGHRS and CDR2 YFSETQ. V shed 5 bases and J 11 bases; nucleotides not matched to a gene: 14. The CDR3: CASSWASGFQVELFF. CDR3 coding DNA: TGCGCCAGCAGTTGGGCTAGCGGGTTCCAGGTAGAGCTGTTTTTT. Full variable domain (remainder filled in from reference TRBV5-1 and TRBJ2-2): KAGVTQTPRYLIKTRGQQVTLSCSPISGHRSVSWYQQTPGQGLQFLFEYFSETQRNKGNFPGRFSGRQFSNSRSEMNVSTLELGDSALYLCASSWASGFQVELFFGEGSRLTVL.

J is TRBJ2-7 and V is TRBV6-5; D perhaps matches TRBD2 (5 bases). This CDR3 is built from 16 residues. CDR1 and CDR2 from the germline V gene are MNHEY and SVGAGI. V was trimmed by 2 bases and J by 2 bases, leaving 16 bases between them. The CDR3 sequence is CASSYGPPGRTYEQYF. CDR3 nucleotide sequence: TGTGCCAGCAGTTACGGCCCCCCGGGAAGGACCTACGAGCAGTACTTC.

V and J are TRBV6-1 and TRBJ2-2; 7 bases line up with TRBD1. Trimming took 5 bases from V and 7 from J; bases not matched to a gene: 10. The germline V gene has CDR1 MNHNS and CDR2 SASEGT. This CDR3 has 15 residues. CDR3: CASSLDRAPLGELFF. CDR3 DNA: TGTGCCAGCAGTTTAGACAGGGCTCCTCTCGGGGAGCTGTTTTTT.

This sequence joins TRBV5-6 and TRBJ2-2, with 7 bases fitting TRBD2. Per the germline V gene, CDR1 is SGHDT and CDR2 is YYEEEE. V gave up 1 base and J gave up 1 base; unmatched junction bases: 1. The CDR3 length is 15 residues. The CDR3 is CASSLRGRNTGELFF. The CDR3, as DNA: TGTGCCAGCAGCTTGCGCGGGAGGAACACCGGGGAGCTGTTTTTT.

The chain recombines TRBV29-1 with TRBJ1-2, with a weak D call TRBD1 (5 bases). Trimming removed 1 base at V and 6 bases at J, with 9 bases between. This CDR3 region has 12 residues. Germline CDR1 and CDR2: SQVTM and ANQGSEA. This CDR3 is CSVEGIQDGYTF. CDR3 nucleotides: TGCAGCGTTGAAGGAATACAGGATGGCTACACCTTC.

This chain uses TRBV10-3 with TRBJ2-7; weak D call: TRBD1 (5 bases). Germline CDR1 is ENHRY and CDR2 is SYGVKD. The CDR3 has 13 residues. V was trimmed by 2 bases and J by 6 bases, leaving 11 bases between them. DNA for the CDR3: TGTGCCATCAGTGAGGAAGGGGTTGGCGAGCAGTACTTC. Translation: CAISEEGVGEQYF.

This rearrangement joins TRBV11-2 to TRBJ2-7; 7 bases are shared with TRBD2. J was trimmed by 2 bases and V by 2 bases; bases with no gene match: 6. The CDR3 runs 15 residues. Germline V CDR1 and CDR2: SGHAT, FQNNGV. In DNA form, the CDR3 reads TGTGCCAGCAGCTTATTCCCTAGCGGACCCTACGAGCAGTACTTC. It yields the protein CASSLFPSGPYEQYF. Combining the CDR3 with reference TRBV11-2 and TRBJ2-7 gives the whole variable domain EAGVAQSPRYKIIEKRQSVAFWCNPISGHATLYWYQQILGQGPKLLIQFQNNGVVDDSQLPKDRFSAERLKGVDSTLKIQPAKLEDSAVYLCASSLFPSGPYEQYFGPGTRLTVT.

J is TRBJ2-7 and V is TRBV10-1; unclear D gene. The V and J ends lost 0 bases and 6 bases respectively, with 9 bases between them. Germline assignment: CDR1 WNHNN and CDR2 SYGVQD (reference sequence). The CDR3 contains 13 residues. The DNA for the CDR3 is TGCGCCAGCAGTGAGTCGAGAACCGCCGAGCAGTACTTC. This sequence encodes CASSESRTAEQYF.

V and J are TRBV6-5 and TRBJ2-5; 8 positions match TRBD1. After removal of 8 bases from V and 4 bases from J, the junction contained 6 bases not matched to a gene. CDR3 length: 13 amino acids. The germline gives CDR1 MNHEY, CDR2 SVGAGI. The CDR3 here is CASRRTGLETQYF. CDR3 sequence (DNA): TGTGCCAGCCGGCGGACAGGGTTAGAGACCCAGTACTTC.

The chain employs TRBV12-5 and TRBJ2-3; TRBD2 is a possible D gene (6 bases). There are 13 residues in the CDR3. The V and J ends lost 6 bases and 3 bases respectively, with 10 bases between them. Germline values: CDR1 LGHNT, CDR2 FRNRAP. The CDR3 DNA follows: TGTGCTAGTGGAAATAGCGGAACAGATACGCAGTATTTT. Translating gives CASGNSGTDTQYF.

The genes are TRBV5-1 and TRBJ1-3, with a possible D match to TRBD1 (5 bases). The CDR3 loop spans 14 amino acids. V dropped 3 bases and J dropped 0 bases, with 7 bases sitting between them. Germline CDR1 is SGHRS and CDR2 is YFSETQ. CDR3 loop: CASSSQASGNTIYF. CDR3 nucleotides: TGCGCCAGCAGCTCACAGGCCTCTGGAAACACCATATATTTT.

The V and J genes are TRBV5-5 and TRBJ1-5; D unresolved. This CDR3 is built from 17 residues. Trimming shortened V by 0 bases and J by 2 bases, and 15 bases separated the two germline ends. The V gene's germline CDR1 is SGHKS and CDR2 YYEKEE (reference sequence). DNA for the CDR3: TGTGCCAGCAGCTTGGAGAGGAGAGAGAGAGGCAATCAGCCCCAGCATTTT. Translating it yields CASSLERRERGNQPQHF.

The chain carries TRBV19 and TRBJ1-2; 9 nucleotides align to TRBD1. Trimming at V came to 7 bases and at J to 3 bases, leaving 6 bases not matched to a gene. Per the germline V gene, CDR1 is LNHDA and CDR2 is SQIVND (reference sequence). The CDR3 sequence is 14 residues long. CDR3 protein: CASIPGQGDYGYTF. DNA of the CDR3: TGTGCCAGTATCCCGGGACAGGGAGACTATGGCTACACCTTC. The full variable domain, rest sourced from reference TRBV19 and TRBJ1-2, is DGGITQSPKYLFRKEGQNVTLSCEQNLNHDAMYWYRQDPGQGLRLIYYSQIVNDFQKGDIAEGYSVSREKKESFPLTVTSAQKNPTAFYLCASIPGQGDYGYTFGSGTRLTVV.

This rearrangement joins TRBV30 to TRBJ2-7; tentative D call: TRBD1 (6 bases). Germline V gene data show CDR1 as GTSNPN and CDR2 as SVGIG (reference sequence). Between the trimmed V and J ends, which lost 0 bases and 4 bases, there was a span of 13 bases. The CDR3 contains 14 residues. The CDR3 protein is CAWSVLYRAYEQYF. In DNA, the CDR3 is TGTGCCTGGAGTGTACTATACAGGGCTTACGAGCAGTACTTC.

The chain combines TRBV6-6 with TRBJ1-5; D not resolved. The CDR3 covers 16 residues. CDR1 MNHNY and CDR2 SVGAGI come from the germline V gene (reference sequence). Trimming left V 5 bases short and J 3 bases short, with 17 bases between. This chain's CDR3 is CASSTLQPRNNQPQHF. The DNA of the CDR3 is TGTGCCAGCAGTACCCTCCAACCGAGAAACAATCAGCCCCAGCATTTT.

As DNA, the CDR3 is TGTGCCAGCAGCTTACCTAGCGGGATGGGCGGTGAGCAGTTCTTC. As protein: CASSLPSGMGGEQFF. The V and J genes are TRBV7-6 and TRBJ2-1; TRBD2 aligns across 9 bases. The J segment lost 9 bases and the V segment lost 2 bases, leaving 8 bases of the junction unmatched. Germline assignment: CDR1 SGHVS and CDR2 FNYEAQ. The CDR3 consists of 15 residues.

This sequence joins TRBV7-8 and TRBJ1-2, with 7 bases fitting TRBD1. The V gene end was trimmed by 5 bases and the J gene end by 2 bases; junction bases not matched to a gene: 8. Germline V gene lookup returns CDR1 SGHVS and CDR2 FQNEAQ. This CDR3 has 15 amino acids. The CDR3 region is CASSTRDRPNYGYTF. DNA of the CDR3: TGTGCCAGCAGCACCCGGGACAGACCGAACTATGGCTACACCTTC. The whole variable domain, remainder taken from reference TRBV7-8 and TRBJ1-2, is GAGVSQSPRYKVAKRGQDVALRCDPISGHVSLFWYQQALGQGPEFLTYFQNEAQLDKSGLPSDRFFAERPEGSVSTLKIQRTQQEDSAVYLCASSTRDRPNYGYTFGSGTRLTVV.

The V and J genes are TRBV21-1 and TRBJ2-7; the table's D call, TRBD2, was not checked against the DNA. TRBV21-1 counts as a pseudogene. This CDR3 is built from 15 residues. CDR3 protein: CASSKRASGSYEQYF. The CDR3 bases are TGTGCCAGCAGCAAAAGGGCTAGCGGATCCTACGAGCAGTACTTC.

The chain links TRBV2 to TRBJ2-1, with D possibly matching TRBD2 (5 bases). The germline V and J ends were trimmed by 8 bases and 12 bases, with 11 bases remaining between them. The germline gives CDR1 SNHLY, CDR2 FYNNEI. The CDR3 loop spans 10 amino acids. The CDR3 nucleotides read TGTGCCAGCCGCGGACTCGGGCAGTTCTTC. Translation: CASRGLGQFF.

This clone occurred once. This chain uses TRBV7-8 with TRBJ2-7, with D possibly being TRBD1 (5 bases). V lost 6 bases, J lost 2 bases, and 11 bases lay in between. There are 13 residues in the CDR3. Germline-derived CDR1 and CDR2 are SGHVS and FQNEAQ. CDR3 nucleotide sequence: TGTGCCAGCAGAGGGGTCCGGACCTACGAGCAGTACTTC. Translation: CASRGVRTYEQYF.

The rearrangement joins TRBV11-2 to TRBJ2-7; 9 bases fit TRBD1. V was pared by 5 bases and J by 6 bases, with 8 bases of the junction left unmatched. The CDR3 spans 14 residues. Germline-derived CDR1 and CDR2 are SGHAT and FQNNGV. CDR3 region: CASSGPGQGAEQYF. The CDR3, as DNA: TGTGCCAGCAGCGGCCCGGGACAGGGAGCCGAGCAGTACTTC.

This clone was observed a handful of times. This chain joins TRBV13 and TRBJ2-7, with TRBD1 matching over 8 bases. The trim removed 4 bases at V and 7 bases at J, leaving 9 bases unmatched. Per germline, CDR1 PRHDT and CDR2 FYEKMQ (reference sequence). The CDR3 is made up of 14 amino acids. The CDR3 is CASSSIGQGWEQYF. The CDR3, as DNA: TGTGCCAGCAGCTCCATAGGACAGGGCTGGGAGCAGTACTTC.

The rearrangement uses TRBV7-3 and TRBJ2-1, with TRBD2 matching 13 bases. Unmatched junction bases numbered 5, after V lost 0 bases and J lost 12 bases. Per germline, CDR1 SGHTA and CDR2 FQGTGA. This CDR3 is built from 15 residues. CDR3: CASSLTGLAGAGQFF. The CDR3, as DNA: TGTGCCAGCAGCTTAACAGGACTAGCGGGAGCGGGGCAGTTCTTC.

CDR3 sequence reads: CASSLRAGLNTGELFF. The CDR3 region has the DNA TGTGCCAGCAGCTTACGAGCGGGACTAAACACCGGGGAGCTGTTTTTT. V gene TRBV11-1 combines with J gene TRBJ2-2; 7 bases are a match to TRBD2. The V gene's germline CDR1 is SGHAT and CDR2 FQDESV (reference sequence). V trimming: 2 bases; J trimming: 2 bases; junction bases outside the gene matches: 5. CDR3 length: 16 amino acids.